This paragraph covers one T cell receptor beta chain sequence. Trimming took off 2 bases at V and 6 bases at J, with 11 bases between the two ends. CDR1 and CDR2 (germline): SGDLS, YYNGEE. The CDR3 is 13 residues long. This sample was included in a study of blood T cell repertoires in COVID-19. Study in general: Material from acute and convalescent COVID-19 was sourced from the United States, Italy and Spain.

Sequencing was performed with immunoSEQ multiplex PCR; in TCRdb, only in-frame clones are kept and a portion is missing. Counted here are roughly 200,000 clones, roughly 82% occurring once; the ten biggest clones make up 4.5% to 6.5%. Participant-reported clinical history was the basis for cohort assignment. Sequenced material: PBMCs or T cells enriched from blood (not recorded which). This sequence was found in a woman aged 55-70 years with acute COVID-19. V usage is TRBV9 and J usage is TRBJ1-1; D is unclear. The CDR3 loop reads CASSVLYDSEAFF. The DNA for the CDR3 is TGTGCCAGCAGCGTCCTCTACGATTCTGAAGCTTTCTTT.